This T cell receptor beta chain was captured by sequencing in a study of human T cells and chemical hapten exposure (TCRdb year 2021). Some background on the complete study: For sensitization, 2% DPC in acetone was applied to a roughly 2 cm by roughly 2 cm area of upper inner arm skin. Weekly therapeutic DPC doses were additionally applied to the scalp of patients throughout the approximately 24-week study period. Patch testing was done on the upper back using Finn chambers containing 0.01% DPC, and results were scored after 6 days according to International Contact Dermatitis Research Group standards. The patient cohort, mostly female, included alopecia areata with under or over 50% scalp involvement, alopecia totalis and alopecia universalis. Libraries were combined into a pool for sequencing, and differences in TCR yield between samples came mainly from small differences in library volumes within the pool. This study followed changes in the peripheral blood TCR repertoire in vivo during primary and secondary sensitization of alopecia patients to the hapten diphenylcyclopropenone (DPC). Blood samples were taken from patients before sensitization (week 0) and at 2, 6 and about 24 weeks after DPC sensitization. Twenty-nine alopecia patients gave blood for TCR sequencing at one to four time points (pre-sensitization, 2, 6 and 24 weeks).

The V and J ends are trimmed by 6 bases and 4 bases, leaving 12 bases between them. As encoded in the germline V gene, CDR1 is SNHLY while CDR2 is FYNNEI. The CDR3, cysteine through phenylalanine, is 13 amino acids long. Only the CDR3 portion is preserved as DNA: 39 bases, with reading frame beginning at the first base. With regard to this clonotype: Its antigen remains unidentified. No much larger clone is present one base from it, and per-base qualities are unavailable.

Receptors were amplified or captured by RACE. Sequencing used a NextSeq 500. During library preparation, unique molecular identifiers were attached to individual cDNA molecules so that TCRs could be counted in a quantitative, reproducible way. For every blood RNA sample, sequencing covered both the TCR alpha and TCR beta chains. In the source study's methods: Samples had a median of roughly 91,000 TCRs, with a range from 23,224 to 690,600. The Decombinator software suite was used to annotate V, J and CDR3 in the TCR reads. For the PS versus PT1 abundance plots, all samples were subsampled to the same number of TCRs (28,000). Expanded TCRs were defined as absent before sensitization and observed at least eight times at the 2-week time point. Through fastp at Q25 and MiXCR, TCRdb rebuilt clones from the public reads, retaining in-frame beta chains. When rows share a CDR3 protein, they turn into one entry using the most common DNA and genes. The V and J calls here are based on TCRdb, not the publication. This sample comprises about 160,000 distinct CDR3 sequences, 28% of them detected only once. The ten largest clones add up to around 2.3% of the sample.

The investigation overall reported the following: Patch test score was positively correlated with the number of PT1 expanded TCRs, with significance at thresholds 8, 16 and 32 but not at 4. Expanded TCRs formed significantly more large CDR3 similarity clusters than pre-sensitization or healthy control sets, consistent with antigen-driven responses. Because all patients had alopecia, a presumed autoimmune disease, the immune response of the patients might differ from that of healthy individuals. After repeated subsampling, the strength of the expansion versus patch-test correlation and the threshold at which it became significant changed. DPC sensitization did not change the number of TCRs with a frequency above 1 in 1000, and there was no evidence of changes in global repertoire structure.

The time point label corresponds to: patch test 3, about 24 weeks after DPC sensitization. Explained via the paper, the treatment or condition label denotes: therapeutic diphenylcyclopropenone sensitization with weekly scalp DPC. At each patch-test visit, blood was drawn before the patch test was applied. To be eligible, patients had to be aged 18 to 70, diagnosed with alopecia and judged suitable for DPC therapy, while pregnant patients were excluded. Total RNA was extracted from unfractionated whole blood that had been collected in Tempus Blood RNA tubes. This sequence was found in a young woman with alopecia areata. Some clones in this sample may be carry-over from other donors' samples. The sequencing used whole blood, collected in connection with sensitization to the hapten diphenylcyclopropenone (DPC). The chain employs TRBV2 and TRBJ1-2; the D region possibly corresponds to TRBD1 (5 bases align). This receptor carries the CDR3 CASRVEGLYGYTF. DNA sequence: TGTGCCAGCAGGGTAGAGGGGCTCTATGGCTACACCTTC.